This T cell receptor beta chain came from a study of tumor-infiltrating lymphocytes in primary liver carcinoma. Germline DNA was also extracted, and blood RNA was taken from unsorted whole blood. The input was around 0.5 ug total RNA; TCR beta cDNA was made from it with a constant-region primer. Employing slightly modified ARM-PCR, three nested multiplex PCR rounds were run, and these gave rise to the TCR beta libraries. TRBV1-TRBV30 forward primers paired with a C-beta reverse primer were used in the first two PCR rounds, which ran approximately 10 cycles each. MiXCR, run by TCRdb on the multiplex PCR reads, gives a single entry per CDR3 protein. The profile shows about 310,000 distinct CDR3 sequences, over 55% of them singletons. This CDR3 contains 18 residues. V trimming: 8 bases; J trimming: 4 bases; junction bases outside the gene matches: 14. Germline CDR1 is MNHNS and CDR2 is SASEGT. Remarks on this clonotype: Just one base apart from a much larger clone, this may be a read error.

This receptor was obtained from a middle-aged man with primary liver carcinoma and hepatitis B virus infection. Sequenced material: peripheral blood. The rearrangement joins TRBV6-1 to TRBJ2-5, with TRBD2 matching 15 bases. DNA of the CDR3: TGTGCCAGCCTTTCCCACGGGACTAGCGGGAGGCCGGTAGAGACCCAGTACTTC. Its translation: CASLSHGTSGRPVETQYF.